Given below is one T cell receptor beta chain in context. As yet, its antigen is unknown. Sequencing used immunoSEQ multiplex PCR; TCRdb keeps in-frame clones, though not all of them. The repertoire has 70,000 to 95,000 clones, roughly 93% of them found once; the top ten carry about 6.7%. The data originate from a study of siplizumab effects on memory and regulatory T cells. Germline V gene data show CDR1 as MNHEY and CDR2 as SMNVEV (reference sequence). V was pared by 2 bases and J by 6 bases, with 5 bases between. The CDR3 runs to 12 residues. Study-wide points: Memory cells that were CD4+ and unstimulated gave rise to alloreactive sequences, which siplizumab significantly reduced.

The chain uses TRBV27 and TRBJ1-5; D remains unclear. The receptor was isolated from a human donor in good health. The sequencing sample was made of CD8+ T cells sorted from blood. CDR3 in amino acids: CASSLLGQPQHF. The CDR3 region has the DNA TGTGCCAGCAGTTTACTAGGTCAGCCCCAGCATTTT.